This T cell receptor (beta chain) originates from a study of cytomegalovirus exposure and HLA in healthy donors (dated by TCRdb to the late 2010s). Background for the entire study: The 670 or so repertoires of the first cohort and the 120 or so validation repertoires were produced on the same platform, according to a later analysis. The study aimed to test whether cataloging public T cell receptors could reveal signatures of past pathogen exposure. To predict cytomegalovirus infection status, the study brought together high-throughput TCR immunosequencing, statistical association of individual TCRs with disease status, and machine learning. Besides the first cohort of approximately 710 subjects, a separate validation cohort made up of over 100 different subjects was used.

What the authors observed across the whole study: In both the original and validation cohorts, the classifier was reported to diagnose cytomegalovirus status with high specificity and sensitivity. A later analysis had no HLA typing for the validation cohort, so co-occurrence there was scored across all 130 or so repertoires. Most TCR sequences were seen in very few donors, while some public TCRs were found in many individuals. According to the authors, the approach could potentially be generalized to other disease states and immunological phenotypes. Three of the identified cytomegalovirus-associated TCR beta chains were confirmed in vitro to be specific for cytomegalovirus antigens. Subsequent analysis determined that TCRs grouped into clusters in the first cohort also showed a tendency toward co-occurrence across the 130 or so validation repertoires, and roughly 94% of cluster scores exceeded 0. A total of 150 to 200 TCR beta chains were listed by the study as associated with cytomegalovirus.

The donors were included in the validation cohort of roughly 130 subjects, a group kept apart from the roughly 730-subject first cohort. The method behind the library was the immunoSEQ multiplex PCR assay. Per the source publication's procedure: To diagnose cytomegalovirus status from the catalog of TCR beta chain sequences, a statistical classification framework was built. TCRdb stores this immuneACCESS table with in-frame sequences only. Part of the clones is absent; in the studies checked, under half of the shortfall reflects unresolved V genes, and no reason is known for the rest. That table is the source of V, J and clone size, and D and trimming were worked out from the DNA. This sample gives roughly 56,000 clones in total; 90% to 95% of them show up just once. The ten largest clones represent about 2.1% of the sample. Taken from cysteine to phenylalanine, the CDR3 has 11 residues. The retained sequence is limited to the CDR3, 33 bases, with the frame set at the first base. Relative to germline, V is 5 bases shorter and J is 7 bases shorter, with 8 bases between their ends. In the germline V gene, CDR1 corresponds to MDHEN and CDR2 to SYDVKM.

In regard to this clone: No cognate antigen has been identified for it. Nothing much larger sits one base from this clone, and base qualities are not available.

This receptor chain uses TRBV28 and TRBJ1-1; the D segment cannot be called with confidence. This TCR came from a man aged 18 to 29 in good health and CMV-seronegative. Material: PBMCs. The CDR3 region has the sequence CASSRRSEAFF. The nucleotide sequence reads TGTGCCAGCAGTCGCCGGAGTGAAGCTTTCTTT.